The T cell receptor beta chain under discussion was sequenced for a study of cytomegalovirus exposure and HLA in healthy donors. Study as a whole: As an earlier analysis found, about 190 million T cells yielded about 120 million unique TCR beta sequences. Findings and limits, study-wide: Later, an analysis showed that TCR beta chains associated with HLA were more clonally expanded than others that were equally common. Cytomegalovirus-associated TCR beta chains were listed, numbering under 200.

J lost 2 bases, V lost 2 bases, and 6 bases had no gene match. Germline assignment: CDR1 MNHEY and CDR2 SVGAGI. The CDR3 runs to 15 residues. This clone was seen only once. The target antigen is unknown. 13 Jbeta primers and 60 Vbeta primers were used for the PCR. Sequencing was performed with immunoSEQ multiplex PCR; in TCRdb, only in-frame clones are kept and a portion is missing. Found here are roughly 120,000 clones, 65% to 80% of them singletons; the top ten hold about 13%. The chain combines TRBV6-5 with TRBJ2-7, with TRBD1 matching over 7 bases. The clonotype was recovered from an older woman in good health and CMV-seropositive. Sample: PBMCs. Here the CDR3 DNA reads TGTGCCAGCAGTTACGCGGACAGGAGCCCCTACGAGCAGTACTTC. Its protein is CASSYADRSPYEQYF.